The entry that follows covers one T cell receptor beta chain sequence. Antigen specificity is unknown. Germline V gene lookup returns CDR1 SEHNR and CDR2 FQNEAQ (reference sequence). The CDR3 totals 17 residues. Unmatched junction bases numbered 19, after V lost 5 bases and J lost 9 bases. This record belongs to a study of T cell responses to AZD1222 COVID-19 vaccine. Across the whole study: Second-dose intervals near 4 or 12 weeks were combined.

Sequencing used immunoSEQ multiplex PCR; TCRdb keeps in-frame clones, though not all of them. The sample includes 95,000 to 100,000 clones, 90% of them seen just once. Study-wide results and caveats: Once two AZD1222 doses were given, Spike-specific TCR breadth and depth went up. Females made up more of the donors, who were largely white British, and clonal diversity may have come out too low. Repertoires were obtained only post-peak T cell response.

This clonotype originated in an adult in good health. The chain employs TRBV7-9 and TRBJ2-3; TRBD1 aligns across 8 bases. Sample: peripheral blood, taken on day 0 of AZD1222 vaccination. CDR3 coding DNA: TGTGCCAGCAGCCATATCCAGGTCACAGGGGGTAGAGAAACGCAGTATTTT. This translates into CASSHIQVTGGRETQYF.